This entry is about one T cell receptor beta chain. Alongside a J-beta primer mix, a sample-barcoded 5' primer served in a second PCR lasting about 7 to 11 cycles. TCRdb called the 5' RACE reads again in MiXCR, with one record for every CDR3 protein. In the table there are 1.4 million to 1.5 million distinct CDR3 sequences, 42% of which are singletons. This CDR3 region has 12 residues. CDR1 is SGHTA, CDR2 FQGNSA, per germline. The V gene lost 1 base and the J gene lost 5 bases, with 5 bases spanning the gap. The entry originates in a study of blood T cells in healthy people across ages. The chain joins TRBV7-2 to TRBJ2-5; the D is unclear. The receptor was derived from a woman between 18 and 29 years old in good health. The sample taken for sequencing was blood. CDR3 protein: CASSLGIETQYF. CDR3 sequence (DNA): TGTGCCAGCAGCTTAGGAATCGAGACCCAGTACTTC.